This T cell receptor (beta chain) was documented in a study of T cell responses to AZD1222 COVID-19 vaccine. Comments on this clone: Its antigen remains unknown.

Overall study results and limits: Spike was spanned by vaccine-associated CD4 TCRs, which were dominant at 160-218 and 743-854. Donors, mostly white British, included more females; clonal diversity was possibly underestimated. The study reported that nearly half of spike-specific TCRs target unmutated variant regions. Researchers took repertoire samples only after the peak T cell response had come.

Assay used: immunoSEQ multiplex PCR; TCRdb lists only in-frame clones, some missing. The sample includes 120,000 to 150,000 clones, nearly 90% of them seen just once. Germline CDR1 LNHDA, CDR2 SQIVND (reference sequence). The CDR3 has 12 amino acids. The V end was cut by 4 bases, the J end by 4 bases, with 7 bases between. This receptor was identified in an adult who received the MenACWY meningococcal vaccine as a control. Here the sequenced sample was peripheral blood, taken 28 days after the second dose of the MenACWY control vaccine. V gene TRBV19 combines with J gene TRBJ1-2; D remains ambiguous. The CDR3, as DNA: TGTGCCAGTAGTAGCTGGGGCTATGGCTACACCTTC. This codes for CASSSWGYGYTF.